This TCR beta chain was recorded in a study of cytomegalovirus exposure and HLA in healthy donors. Germline loops: CDR1 SQVTM, CDR2 ANQGSEA. This CDR3 contains 13 residues. The primer mix had 60 Vbeta and 13 Jbeta primers. The method was immunoSEQ multiplex PCR; TCRdb's version includes in-frame clones alone and lacks a portion of them. The sample lists roughly 150,000 clones, roughly four fifths occurring once. Regarding the study as a whole: Cytomegalovirus-associated TCR beta chains were listed, numbering over 150. Among TCR sequences, most were rare, though some public TCRs appeared in many donors. In terms of immune exposure information, only CMV serostatus was available. According to an earlier analysis, most TCR beta V segments yielded productive rearrangements about 90% or about 30% of the time.

With respect to this clone: Its antigen is undetermined. An end of the junction differs from the germline gene, which may be a read error.

This chain joins TRBV29-1 and TRBJ2-1, with a tentative D call TRBD2 (7 bases). The sample was PBMCs. The sequence derives from a man in his fifties or sixties in good health and CMV-seropositive. CDR3 DNA sequence: TGCAGCGTTGAAGAAGGGCGGGGGACACCCGGGCTCTTC. It specifies CSVEEGRGTPGLF.